Included here is one TCR beta chain sequence, with context. Its specificity is not known. The V gene's germline CDR1 is LNHDA and CDR2 SQIVND (reference sequence). The ends lost 7 bases at V and 6 bases at J; junction bases unmatched: 7. CDR3 size: 13 residues. TCRdb fed the reads into MiXCR, producing one record per CDR3 protein. The table has a few hundred thousand distinct CDR3 sequences, more than 8% seen once. The data derive from a study of T cell repertoires in cytomegalovirus infection. Study at large: Signatures in public TCR beta sequences pointed to both CMV infection and matching HLA type.

Study-level points and caveats: Clonotype analysis showed dominance of the ex vivo response by HLA-C-restricted CMV-specific TCR beta clonotypes.

Sequenced sample: PBMCs. The J gene is TRBJ1-1, the V gene TRBV19; TRBD1 aligns across 8 bases. This sequence was found in a human donor in good health (CMV status not recorded). Some clones in this sample may be carry-over from other donors' samples. DNA for the CDR3: TGTGCCAGTACCCTTCAGGGGGCCGCTGAAGCTTTCTTT. Translating gives CASTLQGAAEAFF.